This T cell receptor beta chain was documented in a study of T cell changes during pregnancy in multiple sclerosis (dated by TCRdb to between 2018 and 2021). About the study as a whole: Changes in the T cell repertoire over the course of pregnancy were examined in this study in women with multiple sclerosis.

Library creation used the immunoSEQ multiplex PCR assay. TCRdb stores this immuneACCESS table with in-frame sequences only. Part of the clones is absent; in the studies checked, under half of the shortfall reflects unresolved V genes, and no reason is known for the rest. The sample yields around 100,000 clones; about 90% were counted once. The ten top clones hold 1.5% of the sample. V and J are trimmed by 7 bases and 5 bases, and the gene matches miss 7 bases of the junction. The germline V gene sets CDR1 to MGHDK and CDR2 to SYGVNS. The CDR3 contains 13 residues, cysteine and phenylalanine counted. Only the CDR3 portion is preserved as DNA: 39 bases, with reading frame beginning at the first base. On this clone: The antigen this receptor binds is unknown. Base qualities are missing; no much larger clone stands one base away.

Recombination joined TRBV25-1 with TRBJ2-7, with 8 junctional bases fitting TRBD1. This clonotype originated in a female donor with multiple sclerosis, enrolled in a pregnancy study. The specimen was peripheral blood, collected in the third trimester of pregnancy. CDR3 loop: CASTGDRGHEQYF. The DNA sequence is TGTGCCAGCACGGGAGACAGGGGACACGAGCAGTACTTC.